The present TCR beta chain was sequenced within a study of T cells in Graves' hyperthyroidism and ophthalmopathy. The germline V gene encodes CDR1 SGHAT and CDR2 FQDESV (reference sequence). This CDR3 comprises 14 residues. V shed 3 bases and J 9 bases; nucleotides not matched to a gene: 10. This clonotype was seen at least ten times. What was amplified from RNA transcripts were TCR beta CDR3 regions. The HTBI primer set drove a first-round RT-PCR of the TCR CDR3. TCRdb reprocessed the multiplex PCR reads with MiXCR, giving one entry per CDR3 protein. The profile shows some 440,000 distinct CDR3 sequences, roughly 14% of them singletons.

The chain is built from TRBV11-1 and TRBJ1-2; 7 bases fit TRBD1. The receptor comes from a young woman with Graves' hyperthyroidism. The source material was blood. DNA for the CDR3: TGTGCCAGCAGCTTGATGGGACAGCCGAAAAGCTACACCTTC. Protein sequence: CASSLMGQPKSYTF.